This T cell receptor beta chain was sequenced during a study of T cells in Graves' hyperthyroidism and ophthalmopathy. General study results and limits: Appearing also in blood were most of the thyroid clonotypes expanded above 0.001. Patients with ophthalmopathy were separated from those with stable hyperthyroidism by a 13 V-J model.

No progression to ophthalmopathy during 18 months of follow-up defined stable disease. It was uncontrolled infection, other autoimmune disease, pregnancy or lactation that excluded patients. It was RNA transcripts that yielded the amplified TCR beta CDR3 regions. The HTBI primer set drove a first-round RT-PCR of the TCR CDR3. TCRdb re-analysed the multiplex PCR reads in MiXCR, keeping a single row per CDR3 protein. The sample holds a few hundred thousand distinct CDR3 sequences; around 14% are singletons and the top ten take approximately 29%. This clonotype has a count of ten or more. No antigen is known for it. Trimming took 2 bases from V and 5 from J; bases not matched to a gene: 5. Germline-derived CDR1 and CDR2 are LGHDT and YNNKEL (reference sequence). The length of the CDR3 is 14 residues.

J is TRBJ1-1 and V is TRBV3-1, with TRBD1 matching over 7 bases. The receptor's source is a young woman with Graves' hyperthyroidism. Sequenced: blood. The CDR3 sequence is CASSQQQGRTEAFF. CDR3 DNA sequence: TGTGCCAGCAGCCAACAACAGGGGAGGACTGAAGCTTTCTTT. Supplemented by reference TRBV3-1 and TRBJ1-1, the full variable domain reads DTAVSQTPKYLVTQMGNDKSIKCEQNLGHDTMYWYKQDSKKFLKIMFSYNNKELIINETVPNRFSPKSPDKAHLNLHINSLELGDSAVYFCASSQQQGRTEAFFGQGTRLTVV.